These T cell receptor beta chains were read from a single sample in a study of early T cells in non-severe SARS-CoV-2 infection. TCRdb used MiXCR to reprocess the 5' RACE reads, holding one entry per CDR3 protein. The sample records 40,000 to 60,000 distinct CDR3 sequences, about 4.2% being singletons. Sequenced sample: whole blood. The receptors shown here come from an adult who was a healthcare worker with PCR-confirmed SARS-CoV-2 infection or an uninfected control (not recorded which). CDR3s include the opening cysteine and the closing phenylalanine or tryptophan. The order of the fields is clone size, J gene, D gene, CDR3 length, V gene, CDR3 protein, CDR3 DNA. The D gene is left open where the match is weak. The size field reads once, few, many, or a class for an expanded clone.

>many|TRBJ1-5|-|15|TRBV7-2
CASSLDGSYNQPQHF
TGTGCCAGCAGCCTCGATGGTAGTTACAATCAGCCCCAGCATTTT
>once|TRBJ2-6|-|15|TRBV7-8
CASSLGSSGTNVLTF
TGTGCCAGCAGCTTAGGGAGCTCTGGGACCAACGTCCTGACTTTC
>many|TRBJ2-7|-|12|TRBV11-2
CASSSDRYEQYF
TGTGCCAGCAGCTCGGACCGCTACGAGCAGTACTTC
>few|TRBJ2-1|TRBD1|12|TRBV29-1
CSVPGQGYEQFF
TGCAGCGTCCCGGGACAGGGATATGAGCAGTTCTTC
>many|TRBJ1-1|-|14|TRBV20-1
CSAKGPGWDTEAFF
TGCAGTGCTAAAGGGCCGGGTTGGGACACTGAAGCTTTCTTT
>many|TRBJ1-6|-|13|TRBV18
CASSPRRDSPLHF
TGTGCCAGCTCACCACGGAGGGACTCACCCCTCCACTTT
>few|TRBJ2-1|-|15|TRBV7-9
CASSLGTTPYNEQFF
TGTGCCAGCAGCTTAGGCACTACCCCCTACAATGAGCAGTTCTTC
>many|TRBJ2-1|-|14|TRBV7-8
CASSLARTWNEQFF
TGTGCCAGCAGCTTAGCGCGGACTTGGAATGAGCAGTTCTTC
>many|TRBJ2-1|-|14|TRBV30
CAWSVLRAYNEQFF
TGTGCCTGGAGTGTTTTGAGGGCCTACAATGAGCAGTTCTTC
>many|TRBJ1-1|-|12|TRBV20-1
CSARRGPFEAFF
TGCAGTGCTCGCAGGGGACCGTTTGAAGCTTTCTTT